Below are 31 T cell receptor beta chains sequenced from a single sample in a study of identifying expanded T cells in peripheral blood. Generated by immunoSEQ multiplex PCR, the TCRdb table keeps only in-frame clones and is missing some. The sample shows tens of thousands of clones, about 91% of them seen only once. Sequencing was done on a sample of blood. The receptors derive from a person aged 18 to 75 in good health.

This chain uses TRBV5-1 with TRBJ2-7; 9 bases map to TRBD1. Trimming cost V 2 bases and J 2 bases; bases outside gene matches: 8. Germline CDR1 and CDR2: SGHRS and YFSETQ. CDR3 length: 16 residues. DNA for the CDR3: TGCGCCAGCAGCTTTGTACGGACAGGGGTCCCCTACGAGCAGTACTTC. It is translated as CASSFVRTGVPYEQYF.

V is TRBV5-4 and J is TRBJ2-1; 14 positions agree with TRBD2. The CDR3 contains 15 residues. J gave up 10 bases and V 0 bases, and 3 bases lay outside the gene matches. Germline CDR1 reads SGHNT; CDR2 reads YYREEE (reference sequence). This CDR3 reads CASSLAGTSGREQFF. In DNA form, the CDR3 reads TGTGCCAGCAGCTTGGCGGGGACTAGCGGGAGAGAGCAGTTCTTC. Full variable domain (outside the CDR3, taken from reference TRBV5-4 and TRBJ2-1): ETGVTQSPTHLIKTRGQQVTLRCSSQSGHNTVSWYQQALGQGPQFIFQYYREEENGRGNFPPRFSGLQFPNYSSELNVNALELDDSALYLCASSLAGTSGREQFFGPGTRLTVL.

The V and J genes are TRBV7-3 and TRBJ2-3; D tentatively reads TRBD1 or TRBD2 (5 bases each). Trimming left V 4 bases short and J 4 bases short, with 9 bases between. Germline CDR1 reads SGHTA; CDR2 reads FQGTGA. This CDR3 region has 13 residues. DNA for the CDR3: TGTGCCAGCAGCTCCGGGACCGCAGATACGCAGTATTTT. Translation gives CASSSGTADTQYF. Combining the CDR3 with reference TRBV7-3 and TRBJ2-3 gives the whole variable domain GAGVSQTPSNKVTEKGKYVELRCDPISGHTALYWYRQSLGQGPEFLIYFQGTGAADDSGLPNDRFFAVRPEGSVSTLKIQRTERGDSAVYLCASSSGTADTQYFGPGTRLTVL.

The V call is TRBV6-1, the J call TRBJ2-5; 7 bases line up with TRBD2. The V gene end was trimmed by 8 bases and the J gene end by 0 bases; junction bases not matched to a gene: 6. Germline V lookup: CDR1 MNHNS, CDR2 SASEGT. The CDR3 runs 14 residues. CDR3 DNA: TGTGCCAGCGGGCTCACTAGCGACCAAGAGACCCAGTACTTC. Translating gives CASGLTSDQETQYF.

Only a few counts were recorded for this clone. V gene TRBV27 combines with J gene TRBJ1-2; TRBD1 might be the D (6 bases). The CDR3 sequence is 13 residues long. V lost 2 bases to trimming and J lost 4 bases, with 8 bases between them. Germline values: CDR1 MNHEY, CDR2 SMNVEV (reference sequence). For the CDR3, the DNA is TGTGCCAGCAGTTTAGGGGGGGCCTATGGCTACACCTTC. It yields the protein CASSLGGAYGYTF.

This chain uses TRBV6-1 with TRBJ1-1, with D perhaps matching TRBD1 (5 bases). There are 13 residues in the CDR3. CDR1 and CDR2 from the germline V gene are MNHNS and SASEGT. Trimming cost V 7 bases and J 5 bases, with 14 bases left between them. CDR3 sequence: CASTIGADTEAFF. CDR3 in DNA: TGTGCCAGCACGATAGGGGCGGATACTGAAGCTTTCTTT.

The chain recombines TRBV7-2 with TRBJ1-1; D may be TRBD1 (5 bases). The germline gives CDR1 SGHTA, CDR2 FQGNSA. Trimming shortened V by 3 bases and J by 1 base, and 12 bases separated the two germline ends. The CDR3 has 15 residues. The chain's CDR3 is CASSFGGRGNTEAFF. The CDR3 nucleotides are TGTGCCAGCAGCTTTGGGGGTCGGGGGAACACTGAAGCTTTCTTT.

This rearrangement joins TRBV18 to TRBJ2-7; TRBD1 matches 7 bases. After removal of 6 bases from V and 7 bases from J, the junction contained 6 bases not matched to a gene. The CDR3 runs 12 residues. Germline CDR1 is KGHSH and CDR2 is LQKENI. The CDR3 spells CASSSGQKEQYF. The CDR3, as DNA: TGTGCCAGCTCGTCGGGACAGAAGGAGCAGTACTTC.

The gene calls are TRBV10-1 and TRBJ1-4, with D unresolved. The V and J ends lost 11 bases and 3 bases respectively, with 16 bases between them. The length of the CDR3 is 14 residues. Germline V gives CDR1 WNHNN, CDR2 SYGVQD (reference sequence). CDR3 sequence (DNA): TGCGCCCTACCCCGGACGGATTCTAATGAAAAACTGTTTTTT. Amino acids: CALPRTDSNEKLFF.

The CDR3 is CASSEHGQGSYEQYF. DNA for the CDR3: TGTGCCAGCAGTGAACACGGACAGGGGTCCTACGAGCAGTACTTC. The chain uses TRBV6-1 and TRBJ2-7; the match to TRBD1 covers 9 bases. The germline CDR1 and CDR2 sequences are MNHNS and SASEGT. The CDR3 runs 15 residues. The V and J ends lost 2 bases and 1 base, in that order; junction bases with no gene match: 3.

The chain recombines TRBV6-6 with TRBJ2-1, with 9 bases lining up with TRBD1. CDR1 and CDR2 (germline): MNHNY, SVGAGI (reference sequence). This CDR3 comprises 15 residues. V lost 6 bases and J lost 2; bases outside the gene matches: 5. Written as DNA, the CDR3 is TGTGCCAGCAGCTCTGGACAGGGGACCTACAATGAGCAGTTCTTC. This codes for CASSSGQGTYNEQFF.

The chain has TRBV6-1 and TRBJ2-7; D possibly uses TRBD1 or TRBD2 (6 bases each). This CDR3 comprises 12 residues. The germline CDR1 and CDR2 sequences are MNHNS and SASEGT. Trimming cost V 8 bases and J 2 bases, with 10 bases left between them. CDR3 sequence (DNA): TGTGCCAGCGGGGGGCAACCCTACGAGCAGTACTTC. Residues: CASGGQPYEQYF.

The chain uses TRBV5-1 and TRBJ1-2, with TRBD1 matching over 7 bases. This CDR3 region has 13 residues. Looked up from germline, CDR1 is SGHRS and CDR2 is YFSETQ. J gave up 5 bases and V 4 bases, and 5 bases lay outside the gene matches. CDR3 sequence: CASSAQGEYGYTF. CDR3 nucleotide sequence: TGCGCCAGCAGCGCGCAGGGGGAATATGGCTACACCTTC.

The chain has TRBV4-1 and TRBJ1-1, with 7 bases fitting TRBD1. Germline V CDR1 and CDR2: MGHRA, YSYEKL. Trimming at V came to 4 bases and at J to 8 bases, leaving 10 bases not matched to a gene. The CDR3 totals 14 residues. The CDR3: CASSPSYGTEEAFF. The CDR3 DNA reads TGCGCCAGCAGCCCCTCCTACGGGACAGAAGAAGCTTTCTTT.

The CDR3 DNA sequence: TGTGCCAGCAGGGGGACTAGCGGGAGGGTGGACACCGGGGAGCTGTTTTTT. Amino acids: CASRGTSGRVDTGELFF. This chain connects TRBV2 to TRBJ2-2; 16 bases fit TRBD2. The CDR3 consists of 17 residues. Germline V gene lookup returns CDR1 SNHLY and CDR2 FYNNEI. Unmatched junction bases numbered 4, after V lost 6 bases and J lost 3 bases.

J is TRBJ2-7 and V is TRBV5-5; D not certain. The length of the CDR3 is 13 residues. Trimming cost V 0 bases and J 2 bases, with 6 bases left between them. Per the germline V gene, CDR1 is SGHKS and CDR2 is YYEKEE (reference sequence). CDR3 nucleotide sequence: TGTGCCAGCAGCTTGGGCAACACCTACGAGCAGTACTTC. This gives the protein CASSLGNTYEQYF. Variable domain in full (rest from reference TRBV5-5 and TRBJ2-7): DAGVTQSPTHLIKTRGQQVTLRCSPISGHKSVSWYQQVLGQGPQFIFQYYEKEERGRGNFPDRFSARQFPNYSSELNVNALLLGDSALYLCASSLGNTYEQYFGPGTRLTVT.

CDR3 in DNA: TGTGCCTCACGACTAGCGGGAGGGCGAAACATTCAGTACTTC. It encodes CASRLAGGRNIQYF. V and J are TRBV6-1 and TRBJ2-4, with TRBD2 identical over 14 bases. CDR1 is MNHNS, CDR2 SASEGT, per germline. The CDR3 loop spans 14 amino acids. Trimming at V came to 11 bases and at J to 6 bases, leaving 6 bases not matched to a gene.

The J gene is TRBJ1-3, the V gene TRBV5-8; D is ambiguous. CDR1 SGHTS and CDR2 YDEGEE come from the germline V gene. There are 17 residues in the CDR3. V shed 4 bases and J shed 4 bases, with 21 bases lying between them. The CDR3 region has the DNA TGTGCCAGCAGCCAAGCGACTGTCGGGGTAGGAGGAAACACCATATATTTT. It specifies CASSQATVGVGGNTIYF.

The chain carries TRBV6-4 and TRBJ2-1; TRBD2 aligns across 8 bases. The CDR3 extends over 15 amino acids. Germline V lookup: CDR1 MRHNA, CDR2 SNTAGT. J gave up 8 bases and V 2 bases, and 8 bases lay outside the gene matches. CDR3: CASSDKAGGPHEQFF. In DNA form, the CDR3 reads TGTGCCAGCAGTGACAAGGCGGGGGGCCCACATGAGCAGTTCTTC.

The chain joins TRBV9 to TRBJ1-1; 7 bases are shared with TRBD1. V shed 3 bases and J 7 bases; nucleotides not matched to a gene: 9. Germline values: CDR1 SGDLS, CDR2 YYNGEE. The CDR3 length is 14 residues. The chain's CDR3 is CASSEGGRGIEAFF. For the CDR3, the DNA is TGTGCCAGCAGCGAGGGGGGCAGGGGGATTGAAGCTTTCTTT. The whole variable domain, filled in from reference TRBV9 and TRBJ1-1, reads DSGVTQTPKHLITATGQRVTLRCSPRSGDLSVYWYQQSLDQGLQFLIQYYNGEERAKGNILERFSAQQFPDLHSELNLSSLELGDSALYFCASSEGGRGIEAFFGQGTRLTVV.

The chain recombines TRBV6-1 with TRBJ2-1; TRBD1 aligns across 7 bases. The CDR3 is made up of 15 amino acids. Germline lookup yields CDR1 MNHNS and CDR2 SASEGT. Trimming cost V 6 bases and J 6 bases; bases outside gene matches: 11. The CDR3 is CASSAGDSEINEQFF. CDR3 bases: TGTGCCAGCAGCGCCGGGGACAGCGAGATCAATGAGCAGTTCTTC.

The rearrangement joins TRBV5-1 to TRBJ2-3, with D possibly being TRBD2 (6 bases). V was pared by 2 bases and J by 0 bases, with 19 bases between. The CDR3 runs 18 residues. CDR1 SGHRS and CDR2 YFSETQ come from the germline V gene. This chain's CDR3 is CASSFTQGLSYSTDTQYF. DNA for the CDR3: TGCGCCAGCAGCTTCACCCAGGGACTCTCATATAGCACAGATACGCAGTATTTT.

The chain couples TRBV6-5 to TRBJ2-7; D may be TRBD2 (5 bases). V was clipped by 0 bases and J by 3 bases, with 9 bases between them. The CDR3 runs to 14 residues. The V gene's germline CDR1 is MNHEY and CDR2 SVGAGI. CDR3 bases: TGTGCCAGCAGTTACTCGGGAGCTCTCTACGAGCAGTACTTC. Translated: CASSYSGALYEQYF.

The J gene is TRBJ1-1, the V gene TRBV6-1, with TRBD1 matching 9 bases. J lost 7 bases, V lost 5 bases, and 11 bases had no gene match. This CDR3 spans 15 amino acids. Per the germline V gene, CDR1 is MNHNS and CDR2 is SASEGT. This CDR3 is CASSLTGGWNGEAFF. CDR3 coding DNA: TGTGCCAGCAGTCTCACAGGGGGCTGGAATGGTGAAGCTTTCTTT.

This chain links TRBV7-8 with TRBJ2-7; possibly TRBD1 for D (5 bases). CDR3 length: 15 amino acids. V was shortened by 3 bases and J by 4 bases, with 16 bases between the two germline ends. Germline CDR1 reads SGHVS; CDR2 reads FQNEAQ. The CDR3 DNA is TGTGCCAGCAGCTTGACAGTAATACAGTCTTACGAGCAGTACTTC. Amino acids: CASSLTVIQSYEQYF. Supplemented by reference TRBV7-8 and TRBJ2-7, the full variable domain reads GAGVSQSPRYKVAKRGQDVALRCDPISGHVSLFWYQQALGQGPEFLTYFQNEAQLDKSGLPSDRFFAERPEGSVSTLKIQRTQQEDSAVYLCASSLTVIQSYEQYFGPGTRLTVT.

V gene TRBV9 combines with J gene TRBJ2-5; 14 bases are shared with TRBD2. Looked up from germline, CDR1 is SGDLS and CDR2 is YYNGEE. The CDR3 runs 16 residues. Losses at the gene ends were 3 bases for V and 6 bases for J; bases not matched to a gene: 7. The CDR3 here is CASSAGLAGVEQTQYF. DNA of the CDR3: TGTGCCAGCAGCGCGGGACTAGCGGGAGTTGAACAGACCCAGTACTTC.

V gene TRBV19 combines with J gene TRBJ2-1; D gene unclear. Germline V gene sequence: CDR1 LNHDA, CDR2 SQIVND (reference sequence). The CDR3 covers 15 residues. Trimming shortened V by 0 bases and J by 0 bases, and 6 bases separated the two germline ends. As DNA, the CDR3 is TGTGCCAGTAGTATAGAGTCAGGCTCCTACAATGAGCAGTTCTTC. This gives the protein CASSIESGSYNEQFF.

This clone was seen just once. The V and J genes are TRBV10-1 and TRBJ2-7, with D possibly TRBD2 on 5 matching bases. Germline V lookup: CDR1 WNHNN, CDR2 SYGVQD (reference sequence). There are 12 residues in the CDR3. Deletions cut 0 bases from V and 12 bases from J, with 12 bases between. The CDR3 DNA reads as TGCGCCAGCAGTGAGTCCAGCGGAGGTCCGTACTTC. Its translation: CASSESSGGPYF.

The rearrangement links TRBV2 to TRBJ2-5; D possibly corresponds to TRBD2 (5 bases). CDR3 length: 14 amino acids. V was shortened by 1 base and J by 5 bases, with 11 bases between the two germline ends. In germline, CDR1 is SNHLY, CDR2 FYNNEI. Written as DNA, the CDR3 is TGTGCCAGCAGTGAAGGGCTAGCTGGGGAGACCCAGTACTTC. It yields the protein CASSEGLAGETQYF.

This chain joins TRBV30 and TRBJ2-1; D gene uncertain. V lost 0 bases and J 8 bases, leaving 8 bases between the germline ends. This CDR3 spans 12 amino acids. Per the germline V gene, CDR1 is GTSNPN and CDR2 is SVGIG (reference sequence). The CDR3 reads CAWSVQDHEQFF. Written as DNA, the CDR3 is TGTGCCTGGAGTGTACAAGATCATGAGCAGTTCTTC.

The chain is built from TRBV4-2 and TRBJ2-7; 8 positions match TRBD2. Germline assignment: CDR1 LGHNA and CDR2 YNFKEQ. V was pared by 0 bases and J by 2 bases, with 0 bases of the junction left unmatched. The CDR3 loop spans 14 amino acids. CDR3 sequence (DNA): TGTGCCAGCAGCCAAGATAGCGGGACCTACGAGCAGTACTTC. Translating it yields CASSQDSGTYEQYF.